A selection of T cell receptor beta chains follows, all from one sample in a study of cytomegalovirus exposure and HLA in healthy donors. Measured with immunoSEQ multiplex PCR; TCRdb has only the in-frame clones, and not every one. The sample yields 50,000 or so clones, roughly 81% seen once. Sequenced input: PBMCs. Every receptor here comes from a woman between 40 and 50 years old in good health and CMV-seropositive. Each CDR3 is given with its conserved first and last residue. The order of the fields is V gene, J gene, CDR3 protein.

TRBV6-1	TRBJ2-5	CASSENIRQETQYF
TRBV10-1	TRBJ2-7	CASSDLYEQYF
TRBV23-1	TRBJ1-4	CASSQSSLVSNEKLFF
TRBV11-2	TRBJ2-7	CASSATSGGALYYEQYF
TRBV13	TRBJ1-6	CASSDTTGGNSPLHF
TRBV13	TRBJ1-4	CASSLRGQSNEKLFF
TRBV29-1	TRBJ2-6	CSVQGQGASSGANVLTF
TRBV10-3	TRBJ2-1	CAISSSGGAWEQFF
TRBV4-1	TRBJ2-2	CASSQFLAGGQPGELFF
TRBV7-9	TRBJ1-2	CASSYTFGYTF
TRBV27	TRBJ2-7	CASSLSTYPRRTGSRHEQYF
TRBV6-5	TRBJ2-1	CASSRGEYNEQFF
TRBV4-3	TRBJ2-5	CASSQGLSAETQYF
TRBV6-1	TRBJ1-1	CASKFSGDGTEAFF
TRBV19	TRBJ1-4	CASSHQTVNEKLFF
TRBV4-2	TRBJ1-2	CASSQVGEDYGYTF
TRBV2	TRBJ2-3	CASRQILLTGGTDTQYF
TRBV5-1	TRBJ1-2	CASSPGWPGNYGYTF
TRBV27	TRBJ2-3	CASSITRVTDTQYF
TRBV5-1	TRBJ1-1	CASSFNRQGAHTEAFF
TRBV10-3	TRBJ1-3	CAISDGQGGNTIYF
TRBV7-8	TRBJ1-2	CASGHGGLYGYTF
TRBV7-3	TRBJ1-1	CASSLGRPGAEAFF
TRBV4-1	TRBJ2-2	CASSQSFPGNTGELFF
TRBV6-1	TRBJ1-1	CASTLNTEAFF
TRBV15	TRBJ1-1	CATSSVAAEAFF